A selection of T cell receptor beta chains follows, all from one sample in a study of shared clonotypes between healthy human individuals. This table comes from immunoSEQ multiplex PCR, and its TCRdb copy is limited to in-frame clones, with some not included. The repertoire holds about 580,000 clones, with roughly 98% as singletons. Sequenced material: naive CD8+ T cells sorted from blood. These receptors were taken from a man in his thirties or forties in good health. Both conserved end residues are part of each CDR3. A D gene is named only where the DNA matches it firmly. Some rows mark clone size as missing; the rest say once, few, many or name a class of expanded clone.

>19|-|TRBD2|TRBV11-2|TRBJ2-2
TGTGCCAGCAGCTTAGACCCCTTTATTGCGGGAGGAAATACCGGGGAGCTGTTTTTT
CASSLDPFIAGGNTGELFF
>15|-|TRBD1|TRBV7-9|TRBJ2-7
TGTGCCAGCAGCTTTGGACAGGGGGAGATCGACGAGCAGTACTTC
CASSFGQGEIDEQYF
>15|once|TRBD2|TRBV7-9|TRBJ2-7
TGTGCCAGCAGTCTCCCGGTAGCGGGGAGTTACGAGCAGTACTTC
CASSLPVAGSYEQYF
>14|-|TRBD1|TRBV28|TRBJ1-5
TGTGCCAGCAAACCCGACAGGGGCAATCAGCCCCAGCATTTT
CASKPDRGNQPQHF
>16|-|TRBD1|TRBV5-1|TRBJ2-7
TGCGCCAGCAGAATAAGGACAGGGGGCTTGGGCTACGAGCAGTACTTC
CASRIRTGGLGYEQYF
>15|-|-|TRBV7-8|TRBJ2-1
TGTGCCAGCAGCCTCCGAGTCCGAACAGCCCATGAGCAGTTCTTC
CASSLRVRTAHEQFF
>13|-|-|TRBV2|TRBJ2-7
TGTGCCAGGCTGGTCCCAGGGGAGGTCGAGCAGTACTTC
CARLVPGEVEQYF
>15|-|TRBD2|TRBV18|TRBJ2-1
TGTGCCAGCTCACTGGCTAGCGGGAGTGGAGGTGAGCAGTTCTTC
CASSLASGSGGEQFF
>14|-|-|TRBV5-6|TRBJ2-2
TGTGCCAGCAGCTTGGGACTTTTAATCGGGGAGCTGTTTTTT
CASSLGLLIGELFF
>15|-|TRBD2|TRBV11-2|TRBJ2-1
TGTGCCAGCAGCTTTCCCGGTCTAGCGGGAGCTGAGCAGTTCTTC
CASSFPGLAGAEQFF
>18|-|-|TRBV7-8|TRBJ2-7
TGTGCCAGCAGCTTAATTTTGTGGAGGGGCCCTAGCTCCTACGAGCAGTACTTC
CASSLILWRGPSSYEQYF
>13|-|-|TRBV5-1|TRBJ2-5
TGCGCCAGCAGCCCACCCTCGAAAGAGACCCAGTACTTC
CASSPPSKETQYF
>12|-|-|TRBV29-1|TRBJ2-2
TGCAGCGTTGTGGACCCCACCGGGGAGCTGTTTTTT
CSVVDPTGELFF
>12|-|TRBD1|TRBV9|TRBJ2-7
TGTGCCAGCAGCGGGCCTAAGGGGGCGCAGTACTTC
CASSGPKGAQYF
>13|-|-|TRBV5-6|TRBJ1-1
TGTGCCAGCAGCTTGTTCAGAAACACTGAAGCTTTCTTT
CASSLFRNTEAFF
>15|-|TRBD1|TRBV13|TRBJ2-1
TGTGCCAGCAGGTCAACAGGGGGCTTTTCCAATGAGCAGTTCTTC
CASRSTGGFSNEQFF
>15|-|-|TRBV14|TRBJ2-7
TGTGCCAGCAGCCAAGCCAGTGGAACCTCCTACGAGCAGTACTTC
CASSQASGTSYEQYF
>16|-|TRBD2|TRBV29-1|TRBJ2-1
TGCAGCGTTGATGGGCTAGCGGGAGCGGAATACAATGAGCAGTTCTTC
CSVDGLAGAEYNEQFF
>16|-|-|TRBV7-8|TRBJ2-3
TGTGCCAGCAGCACCAGGGACGGCCCGGGGGCAGATACGCAGTATTTT
CASSTRDGPGADTQYF
>11|-|-|TRBV6-6|TRBJ2-7
TGTGCCAGCAGCCTTAAGAACGAGCAGTACTTC
CASSLKNEQYF
>16|-|-|TRBV4-3|TRBJ2-3
TGCGCCAGCAGCCAAGACTTGGGGGCAAGCACAGATACGCAGTATTTT
CASSQDLGASTDTQYF
>14|-|-|TRBV11-2|TRBJ1-2
TGTGCCAGCAGCTTACTTTACGCAGGGAACGGCTACACCTTC
CASSLLYAGNGYTF
>13|-|-|TRBV2|TRBJ2-4
TGTGCCACCACCCCAGGGGCCAAAAACATTCAGTACTTC
CATTPGAKNIQYF
>14|-|-|TRBV27|TRBJ2-7
TGTGCCAGCAGTGCCGGGACTGCGGGCTACGAGCAGTACTTC
CASSAGTAGYEQYF
>15|once|TRBD1|TRBV7-9|TRBJ2-1
TGTGCCAGCAGCCGGGACAGCAACTCCTACAATGAGCAGTTCTTC
CASSRDSNSYNEQFF
>15|-|TRBD1|TRBV7-6|TRBJ2-1
TGTGCCAGCAGCTACCGGGACAGGGGTGCCGATGAGCAGTTCTTC
CASSYRDRGADEQFF
>16|-|TRBD2|TRBV7-9|TRBJ2-1
TGTGCCAGCAGCGTACCTAGCGGGAGCTCCTACAATGAGCAGTTCTTC
CASSVPSGSSYNEQFF
>14|-|-|TRBV5-1|TRBJ1-2
TGCGCCAGCAGCTTGGAAGCAGGGTTCTATGGCTACACCTTC
CASSLEAGFYGYTF
>14|-|TRBD1|TRBV6-5|TRBJ1-2
TGTGCCAGCAGTCCGAGGACAGGATTTGATGGCTACACCTTC
CASSPRTGFDGYTF
>15|-|TRBD1|TRBV7-2|TRBJ1-3
TGTGCCAGCAGTTTGGACAGGGGCTCTGGAAACACCATATATTTT
CASSLDRGSGNTIYF
>15|once|-|TRBV7-8|TRBJ2-5
TGTGCCAGCAGCTTAGTTCTAGCGACCCAAGAGACCCAGTACTTC
CASSLVLATQETQYF
>15|-|TRBD2|TRBV9|TRBJ2-1
TGTGCCAGCAGCTCTGGTAGCGGGAGTGGGGATGAGCAGTTCTTC
CASSSGSGSGDEQFF
>14|-|-|TRBV19|TRBJ2-1
TGTGCCAGTAGTCCTCCGGGACAATACAATGAGCAGTTCTTC
CASSPPGQYNEQFF
>12|-|-|TRBV29-1|TRBJ1-1
TGCAGCGCGTATGGGACGGAGGGTATGGCTTTCTTT
CSAYGTEGMAFF
>13|-|-|TRBV7-8|TRBJ2-7
TGTGCCAGCAGCTTTCAACACCTCTACGAGCAGTACTTC
CASSFQHLYEQYF
>14|-|TRBD1|TRBV6-6|TRBJ1-5
TGTGCCAGCAGTAACGGACAGGCCTGGGGGCCCCAGCATTTT
CASSNGQAWGPQHF
>14|-|-|TRBV7-9|TRBJ1-5
TGTGCCTCTCAATCGCCAGGGAACAATCAGCCCCAGCATTTT
CASQSPGNNQPQHF
>16|-|TRBD2|TRBV5-1|TRBJ2-7
TGCGCCAGCAGCTTCAGCGGGAGGGCCAGTATGGACGAGCAGTACTTC
CASSFSGRASMDEQYF
>14|-|-|TRBV6-1|TRBJ2-5
TGTGCCAGCAGTGTGCCCCCCGACCAAGAGACCCAGTACTTC
CASSVPPDQETQYF
>16|few|-|TRBV7-8|TRBJ2-7
TGTGCCAGCAGCTTAGATACCGGAACAGCGCTTGACGAGCAGTACTTC
CASSLDTGTALDEQYF
>12|-|-|TRBV28|TRBJ1-1
TGTGCCAGCAGTTTCAGGGGAGGTGAAGCTTTCTTT
CASSFRGGEAFF
>15|-|-|TRBV13|TRBJ2-1
TGTGCCAGCAGCGCCCCGGAGGAAGTATACAATGAGCAGTTCTTC
CASSAPEEVYNEQFF
>14|-|-|TRBV7-9|TRBJ2-5
TGTGCCAGCAGCCTATCGGGGAGCCAAGAGACCCAGTACTTC
CASSLSGSQETQYF
>14|-|-|TRBV10-3|TRBJ1-5
TGTGCCATCAGTGAGAAGGGTAGCAATCAGCCCCAGCATTTT
CAISEKGSNQPQHF
>15|once|-|TRBV7-9|TRBJ2-6
TGTGCCAGCAGCGCGCCAGGCTCTGGGGCCAACGTCCTGACTTTC
CASSAPGSGANVLTF
>14|-|-|TRBV9|TRBJ1-3
TGTGCCAGCCGAGGAGGGGTTACTGGAAACACCATATATTTT
CASRGGVTGNTIYF
>16|-|-|TRBV9|TRBJ2-3
TGTGCCAGCAGCGTCGGCGCGGGGCGAAACACAGATACGCAGTATTTT
CASSVGAGRNTDTQYF
>13|-|-|TRBV4-1|TRBJ1-2
TGCGCCAGCAGCCAACGGGAGGGGGATGGCTACACCTTC
CASSQREGDGYTF
>17|-|TRBD1|TRBV11-2|TRBJ2-1
TGTGCCAGCAGCTTAGGGAGCCGGGACAGGGTCTACAATGAGCAGTTCTTC
CASSLGSRDRVYNEQFF
>12|once|-|TRBV30|TRBJ2-2
TGTGCCTGGAGCACCGGGTCGCGGGAGCTGTTTTTT
CAWSTGSRELFF
>13|-|-|TRBV27|TRBJ2-7
TGTGCCAGCAGTTTAGACGCAGGGGTCGAGCAGTACTTC
CASSLDAGVEQYF
>14|-|-|TRBV7-6|TRBJ1-1
TGTGCCAGCAGCTTAGTAGGGGAAGGGACTGAAGCTTTCTTT
CASSLVGEGTEAFF
>15|-|TRBD1|TRBV7-2|TRBJ2-1
TGTGCCAGCATCGACAGGGGTGCACCCTACAATGAGCAGTTCTTC
CASIDRGAPYNEQFF